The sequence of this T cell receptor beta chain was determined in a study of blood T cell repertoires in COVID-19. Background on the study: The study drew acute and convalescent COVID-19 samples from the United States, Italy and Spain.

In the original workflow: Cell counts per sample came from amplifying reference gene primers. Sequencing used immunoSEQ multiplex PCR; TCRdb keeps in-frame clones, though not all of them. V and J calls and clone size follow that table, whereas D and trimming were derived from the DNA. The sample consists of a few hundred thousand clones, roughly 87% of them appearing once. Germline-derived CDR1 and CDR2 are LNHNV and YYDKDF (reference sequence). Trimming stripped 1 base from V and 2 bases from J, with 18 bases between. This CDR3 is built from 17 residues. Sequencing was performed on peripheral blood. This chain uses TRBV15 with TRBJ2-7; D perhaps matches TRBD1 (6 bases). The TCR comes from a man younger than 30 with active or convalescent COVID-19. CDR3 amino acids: CATSRGPQDRLTYEQYF. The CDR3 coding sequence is TGTGCCACCAGCAGAGGCCCTCAAGACAGGCTTACCTACGAGCAGTACTTC.